Listed below are T cell receptor beta chains from one sample, sequenced in a study of control samples from healthy donors and cancer patients. Using immunoSEQ multiplex PCR, the repertoire was profiled, and TCRdb retains in-frame clones only, with some absent. Of approximately 88,000 clones in the sample, roughly nine tenths were seen once. The material sequenced was blood. Receptors originate from a woman under 40 in good health. Each CDR3 is given with its conserved first and last residue. D genes are given only for firm matches. Size is omitted from some rows. Given values are once, few, many or a class for expanded clones.

j_call v_call clone_size d_call cdr3_aa cdr3_nt
TRBJ2-1 TRBV7-8 NA TRBD2 CASSSPASGSYNEQFF TGTGCCAGCAGCTCTCCTGCTAGCGGGAGTTACAATGAGCAGTTCTTC
TRBJ1-1 TRBV28 NA NA CASRLEGTEAFF TGTGCCAGCAGGCTGGAGGGGACTGAAGCTTTCTTT
TRBJ1-3 TRBV29-1 few NA CSVKTDSGNTIYF TGCAGCGTTAAGACAGACTCTGGAAACACCATATATTTT
TRBJ2-5 TRBV2 NA TRBD1 CASSEAGTGEETQYF TGTGCCAGCAGTGAAGCAGGGACAGGGGAAGAGACCCAGTACTTC
TRBJ2-3 TRBV24-1 NA NA CATSEPTLNTQYF TGTGCCACCAGTGAGCCGACCCTAAATACGCAGTATTTT
TRBJ2-4 TRBV19 few NA CASSPGDKGSDIQYF TGTGCCAGTAGCCCGGGGGACAAGGGGAGTGACATTCAGTACTTC
TRBJ1-6 TRBV18 NA NA CASSKDRDNSPLHF TGTGCCAGCTCAAAGGACAGAGATAATTCACCCCTCCACTTT
TRBJ2-1 TRBV19 NA NA CASSGRLGTGYNEQFF TGTGCCAGTAGTGGACGTCTAGGAACGGGCTACAATGAGCAGTTCTTC
TRBJ1-1 TRBV30 NA NA CAWTPLNTEAFF TGTGCCTGGACTCCCTTGAACACTGAAGCTTTCTTT
TRBJ1-6 TRBV3-1/TRBV3-2 NA TRBD1 CASSHGQGNSPLHF TGTGCCAGCAGCCACGGACAGGGGAATTCACCCCTCCACTTT
TRBJ1-3 TRBV18 NA TRBD1 CASSPTGATGNTIYF TGTGCCAGCTCACCCACAGGGGCTACTGGAAACACCATATATTTT
TRBJ2-3 TRBV5-6 once TRBD2 CASSLDAGGAWADTQYF TGTGCCAGCAGCTTGGACGCGGGAGGGGCCTGGGCAGATACGCAGTATTTT
TRBJ2-7 TRBV30 NA TRBD2 CAWSESGGAYNEQYF TGTGCCTGGAGTGAGAGCGGGGGGGCTTATAACGAGCAGTACTTC
TRBJ1-5 TRBV6-5 NA TRBD1 CASLGGGNQPQHF TGTGCCAGCTTAGGGGGCGGCAATCAGCCCCAGCATTTT
TRBJ2-1 TRBV7-9 NA TRBD2 CASSLGRSSGESRNEQFF TGTGCCAGCAGCTTAGGTCGGAGTAGCGGGGAATCAAGGAATGAGCAGTTCTTC
TRBJ2-5 TRBV30 NA NA CAWELNQETQYF TGTGCCTGGGAGCTTAACCAAGAGACCCAGTACTTC
TRBJ1-1 TRBV6-5 once NA CASRRQGVAAFF TGTGCCAGCAGACGTCAAGGGGTAGCAGCTTTCTTT
TRBJ1-2 TRBV14 once TRBD1 CASSLVTGGYGYTF TGTGCCAGCAGCCTTGTTACAGGGGGCTATGGCTACACCTTC
TRBJ1-1 TRBV29-1 NA NA CSAGGQLNTEAFF TGCAGCGCCGGCGGACAGCTGAACACTGAAGCTTTCTTT